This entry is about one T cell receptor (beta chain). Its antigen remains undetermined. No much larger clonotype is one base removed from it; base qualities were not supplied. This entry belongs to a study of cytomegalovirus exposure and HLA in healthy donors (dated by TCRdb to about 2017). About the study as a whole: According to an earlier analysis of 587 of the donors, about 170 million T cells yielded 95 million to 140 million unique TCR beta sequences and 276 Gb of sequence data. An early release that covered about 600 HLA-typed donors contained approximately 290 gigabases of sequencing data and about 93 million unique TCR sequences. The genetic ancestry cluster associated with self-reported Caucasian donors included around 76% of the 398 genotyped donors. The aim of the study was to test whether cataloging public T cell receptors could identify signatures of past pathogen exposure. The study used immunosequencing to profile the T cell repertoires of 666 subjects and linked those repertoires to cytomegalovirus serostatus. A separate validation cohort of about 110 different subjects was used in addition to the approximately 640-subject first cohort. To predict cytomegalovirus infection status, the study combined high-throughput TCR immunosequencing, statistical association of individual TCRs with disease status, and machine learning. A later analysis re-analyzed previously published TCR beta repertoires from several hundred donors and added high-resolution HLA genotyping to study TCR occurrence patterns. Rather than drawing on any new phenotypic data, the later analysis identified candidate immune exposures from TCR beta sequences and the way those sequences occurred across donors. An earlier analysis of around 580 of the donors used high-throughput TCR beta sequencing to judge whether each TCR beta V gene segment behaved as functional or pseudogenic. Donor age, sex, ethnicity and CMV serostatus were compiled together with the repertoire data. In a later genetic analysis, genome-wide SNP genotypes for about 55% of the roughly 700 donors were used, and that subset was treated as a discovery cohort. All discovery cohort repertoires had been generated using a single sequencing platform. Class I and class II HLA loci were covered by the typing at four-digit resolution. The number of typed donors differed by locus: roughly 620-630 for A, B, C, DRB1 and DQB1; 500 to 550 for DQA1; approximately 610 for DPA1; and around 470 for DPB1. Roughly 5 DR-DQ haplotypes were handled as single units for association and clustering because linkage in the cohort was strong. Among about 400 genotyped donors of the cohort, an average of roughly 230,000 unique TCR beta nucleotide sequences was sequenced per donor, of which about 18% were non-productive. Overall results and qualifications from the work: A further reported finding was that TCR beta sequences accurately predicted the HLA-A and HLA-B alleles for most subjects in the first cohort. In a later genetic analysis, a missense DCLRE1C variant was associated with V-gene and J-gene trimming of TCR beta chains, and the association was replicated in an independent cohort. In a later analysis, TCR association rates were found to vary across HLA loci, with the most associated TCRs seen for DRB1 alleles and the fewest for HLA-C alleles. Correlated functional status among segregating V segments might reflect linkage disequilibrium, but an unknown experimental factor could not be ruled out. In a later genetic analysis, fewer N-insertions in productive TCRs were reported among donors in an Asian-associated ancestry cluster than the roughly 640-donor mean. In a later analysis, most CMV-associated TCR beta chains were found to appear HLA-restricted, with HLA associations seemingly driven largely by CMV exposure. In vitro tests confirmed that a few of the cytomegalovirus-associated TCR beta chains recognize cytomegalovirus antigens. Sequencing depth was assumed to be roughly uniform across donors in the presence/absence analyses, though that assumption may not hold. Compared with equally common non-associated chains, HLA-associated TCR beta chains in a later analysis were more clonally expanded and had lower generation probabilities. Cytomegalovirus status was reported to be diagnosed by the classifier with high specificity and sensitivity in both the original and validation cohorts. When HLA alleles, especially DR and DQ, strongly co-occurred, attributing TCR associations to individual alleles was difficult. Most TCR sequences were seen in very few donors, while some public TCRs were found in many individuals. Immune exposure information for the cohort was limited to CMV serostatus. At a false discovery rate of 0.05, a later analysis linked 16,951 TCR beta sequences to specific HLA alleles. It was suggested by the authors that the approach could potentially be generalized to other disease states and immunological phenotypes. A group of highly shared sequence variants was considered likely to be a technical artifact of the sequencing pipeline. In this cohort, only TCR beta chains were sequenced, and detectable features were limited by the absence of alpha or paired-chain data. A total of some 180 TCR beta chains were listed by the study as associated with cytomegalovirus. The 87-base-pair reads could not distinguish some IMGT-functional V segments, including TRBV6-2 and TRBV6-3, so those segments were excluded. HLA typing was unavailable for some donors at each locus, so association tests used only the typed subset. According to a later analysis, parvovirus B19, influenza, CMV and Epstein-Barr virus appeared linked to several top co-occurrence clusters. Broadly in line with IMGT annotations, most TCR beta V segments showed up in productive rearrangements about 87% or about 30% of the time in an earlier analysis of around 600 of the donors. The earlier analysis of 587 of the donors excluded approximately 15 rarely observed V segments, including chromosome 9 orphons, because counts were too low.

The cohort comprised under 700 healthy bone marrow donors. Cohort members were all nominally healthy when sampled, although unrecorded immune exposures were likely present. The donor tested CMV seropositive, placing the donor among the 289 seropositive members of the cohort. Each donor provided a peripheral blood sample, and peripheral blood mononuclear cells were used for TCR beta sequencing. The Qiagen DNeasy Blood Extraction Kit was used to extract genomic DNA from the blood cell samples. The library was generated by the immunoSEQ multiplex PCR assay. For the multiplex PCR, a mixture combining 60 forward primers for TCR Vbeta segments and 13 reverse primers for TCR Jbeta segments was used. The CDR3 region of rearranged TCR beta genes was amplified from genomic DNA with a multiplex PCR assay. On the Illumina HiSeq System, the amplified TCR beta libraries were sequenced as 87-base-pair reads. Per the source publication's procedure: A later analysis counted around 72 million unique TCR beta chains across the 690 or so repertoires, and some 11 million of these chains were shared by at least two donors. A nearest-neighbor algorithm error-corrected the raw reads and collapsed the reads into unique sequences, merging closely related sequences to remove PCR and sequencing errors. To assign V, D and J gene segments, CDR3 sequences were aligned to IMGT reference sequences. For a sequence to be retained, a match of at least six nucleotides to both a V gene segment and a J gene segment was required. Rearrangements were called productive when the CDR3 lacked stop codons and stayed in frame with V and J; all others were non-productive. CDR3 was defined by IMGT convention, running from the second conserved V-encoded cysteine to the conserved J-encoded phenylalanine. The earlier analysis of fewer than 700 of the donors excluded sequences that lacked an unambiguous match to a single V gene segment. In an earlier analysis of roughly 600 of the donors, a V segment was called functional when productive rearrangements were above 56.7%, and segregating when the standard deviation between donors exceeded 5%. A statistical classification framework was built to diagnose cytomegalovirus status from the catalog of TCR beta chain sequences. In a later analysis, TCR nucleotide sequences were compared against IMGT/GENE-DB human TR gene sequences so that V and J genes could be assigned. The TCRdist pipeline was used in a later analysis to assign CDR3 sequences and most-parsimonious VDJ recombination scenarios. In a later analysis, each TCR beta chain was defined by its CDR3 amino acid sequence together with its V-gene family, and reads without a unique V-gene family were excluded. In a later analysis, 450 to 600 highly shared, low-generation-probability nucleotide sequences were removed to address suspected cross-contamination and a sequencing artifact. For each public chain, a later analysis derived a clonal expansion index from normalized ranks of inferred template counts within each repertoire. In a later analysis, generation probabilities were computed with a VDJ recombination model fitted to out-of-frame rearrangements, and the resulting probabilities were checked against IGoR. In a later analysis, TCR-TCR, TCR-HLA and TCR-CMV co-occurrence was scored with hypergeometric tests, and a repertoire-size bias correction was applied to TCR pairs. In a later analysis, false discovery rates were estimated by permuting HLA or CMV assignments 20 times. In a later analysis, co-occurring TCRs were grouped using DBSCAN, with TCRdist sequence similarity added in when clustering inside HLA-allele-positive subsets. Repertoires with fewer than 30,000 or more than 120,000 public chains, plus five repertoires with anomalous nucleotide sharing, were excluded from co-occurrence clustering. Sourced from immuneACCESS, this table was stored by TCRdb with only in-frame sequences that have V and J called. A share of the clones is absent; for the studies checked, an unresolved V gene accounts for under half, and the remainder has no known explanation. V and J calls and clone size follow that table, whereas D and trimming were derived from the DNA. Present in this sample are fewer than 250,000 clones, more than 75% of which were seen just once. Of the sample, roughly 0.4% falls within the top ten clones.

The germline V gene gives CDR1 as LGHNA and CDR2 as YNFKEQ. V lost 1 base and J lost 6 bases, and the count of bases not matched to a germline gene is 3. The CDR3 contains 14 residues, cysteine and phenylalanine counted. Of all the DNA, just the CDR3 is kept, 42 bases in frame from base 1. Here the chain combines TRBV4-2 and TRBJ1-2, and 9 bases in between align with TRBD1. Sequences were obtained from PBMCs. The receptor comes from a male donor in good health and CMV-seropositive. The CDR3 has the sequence CASSQVQGANGYTF. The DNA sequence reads TGTGCCAGCAGCCAAGTACAGGGGGCGAATGGCTACACCTTC.